The 25 T cell receptor beta chains in this list originate from one sample, sequenced in a study of T-cell memory formation after mild COVID-19. Using its own MiXCR run on the 5' RACE reads, TCRdb lists one record per CDR3 protein. The top ten clones hold more than 10% of a sample with some 160,000 distinct CDR3 sequences, 25% to 40% of them seen once. Sequenced: PBMCs or a T cell subset sorted from them (not recorded which). Every receptor here comes from an adult woman who had mild COVID-19 (a few samples of this study predate the infection). Cell type and time point are not known.

This chain connects TRBV29-1 to TRBJ2-1; D is unclear. The ends were cut back, 5 bases at V and 1 base at J, with 9 bases in the middle. The germline V gene has CDR1 SQVTM and CDR2 ANQGSEA. The CDR3 is 13 residues long. CDR3 in amino acids: CSVIPASYNEQFF. CDR3 nucleotide sequence: TGCAGCGTTATCCCGGCGTCCTACAATGAGCAGTTCTTC.

In its sample, this clonotype was seen a few times. The rearrangement joins TRBV15 to TRBJ2-3; no definite D call. CDR1 is LNHNV and CDR2 is YYDKDF in the germline V gene (reference sequence). Trimming removed 0 bases from V and 1 base from J, with 14 bases in between. CDR3 size: 17 residues. CDR3 in amino acids: CATSRDRTAPGTDTQYF. The CDR3 DNA reads as TGTGCCACCAGCAGAGATCGAACGGCGCCGGGCACAGATACGCAGTATTTT.

The chain is built from TRBV24-1 and TRBJ1-1, with D uncertain. Germline V gene data show CDR1 as KGHDR and CDR2 as SFDVKD. The CDR3 is 13 residues long. Between the trimmed V and J ends, which lost 3 bases and 2 bases, there was a span of 6 bases. The CDR3: CATSDRGNTEAFF. CDR3 nucleotides: TGTGCCACCAGTGATCGGGGAAACACTGAAGCTTTCTTT.

CDR3 protein: CASSQDTVTGGVGELFF. The CDR3 DNA sequence: TGCGCCAGCAGCCAAGACACCGTGACAGGGGGCGTCGGGGAGCTGTTTTTT. The chain is built from TRBV4-1 and TRBJ2-2; 10 positions agree with TRBD1. Germline CDR1 reads MGHRA; CDR2 reads YSYEKL. The V and J ends lost 0 bases and 7 bases, in that order; junction bases with no gene match: 8. The CDR3 extends over 17 amino acids.

The chain carries TRBV5-5 and TRBJ2-1; 7 bases line up with TRBD1. With 0 bases clipped from V and 4 bases from J, the junction kept 4 bases outside the gene matches. The germline V gene has CDR1 SGHKS and CDR2 YYEKEE (reference sequence). The CDR3 sequence is 15 residues long. The CDR3 coding sequence is TGTGCCAGCAGCTTGGAGAGGGGGCGTTACAATGAGCAGTTCTTC. Residues: CASSLERGRYNEQFF.

This clonotype appeared a few times. V and J are TRBV6-6 and TRBJ2-4; 8 nucleotides align to TRBD2. The CDR3 loop spans 17 amino acids. Per germline, CDR1 MNHNY and CDR2 SVGAGI (reference sequence). Losses at the gene ends were 0 bases for V and 7 bases for J; bases not matched to a gene: 11. As DNA, the CDR3 is TGTGCCAGCAGTTACTCGGCGGGAGGCACCGGGGCCAACATTCAGTACTTC. This gives the protein CASSYSAGGTGANIQYF.

This clonotype was detected a few times. One junction end disagrees with the germline gene, perhaps due to a read error. The chain employs TRBV7-2 and TRBJ2-1; D possibly corresponds to TRBD1 (5 bases). Germline V gene data show CDR1 as SGHTA and CDR2 as FQGNSA. This CDR3 is built from 14 residues. The CDR3 DNA sequence: TGTGCCAGCAGCTTTGTTGGGGCGCCCAATGAGCAGGTCTTC. Translating gives CASSFVGAPNEQVF. The full variable domain, in which reference TRBV7-2 and TRBJ2-1 provide the parts outside the CDR3, is GAGVSQSPSNKVTEKGKDVELRCDPISGHTALYWYRQSLGQGLEFLIYFQGNSAPDKSGLPSDRFSAERTGGSVSTLTIQRTQQEDSAVYLCASSFVGAPNEQVFGPGTRLTVL.

The chain joins TRBV29-1 to TRBJ2-7; the D is unclear. Germline CDR1 reads SQVTM; CDR2 reads ANQGSEA. This CDR3 contains 11 residues. V was shortened by 6 bases and J by 3 bases, with 9 bases between the two germline ends. CDR3: CSVQDVYEQYF. The CDR3 bases are TGCAGCGTGCAGGACGTCTACGAGCAGTACTTC.

This chain's CDR3 is CASSHLLDRLEQFF. CDR3 nucleotide sequence: TGTGCCAGCAGCCACCTCCTCGACAGGCTCGAGCAGTTCTTC. This chain joins TRBV3-1 and TRBJ2-1; D perhaps matches TRBD1 (6 bases). The CDR3 is 14 residues long. Germline CDR1 reads LGHDT; CDR2 reads YNNKEL (reference sequence). Trimming left V 3 bases short and J 10 bases short, with 16 bases between.

The rearrangement joins TRBV5-1 to TRBJ2-2; 11 bases are shared with TRBD2. V shed 0 bases, J shed 4 bases, and the junction held 14 bases outside the gene matches. CDR1 is SGHRS and CDR2 is YFSETQ in the germline V gene. This CDR3 comprises 20 residues. CDR3 DNA: TGCGCCAGCAGCTTGGGCCGCGGACTTACTAGCGGGGGTCTCACCGGGGAGCTGTTTTTT. Its protein is CASSLGRGLTSGGLTGELFF.

This clonotype was observed a handful of times. CDR3 region: CASSSEPYTEAFF. The CDR3, as DNA: TGTGCCAGCAGTTCGGAGCCTTATACTGAAGCTTTCTTT. The chain employs TRBV11-3 and TRBJ1-1, with D uncertain. Trimming took 6 bases from V and 5 from J, leaving 13 bases between them. Germline CDR1 is SGHNT and CDR2 is YENEEA. The CDR3 has 13 residues. Combining the CDR3 with reference TRBV11-3 and TRBJ1-1 gives the whole variable domain EAGVVQSPRYKIIEKKQPVAFWCNPISGHNTLYWYLQNLGQGPELLIRYENEEAVDDSQLPKDRFSAERLKGVDSTLKIQPAELGDSAVYLCASSSEPYTEAFFGQGTRLTVV.

This chain joins TRBV6-1 and TRBJ1-3; TRBD1 aligns across 7 bases. Trimming at V came to 2 bases and at J to 3 bases, leaving 10 bases not matched to a gene. Germline V CDR1 and CDR2: MNHNS, SASEGT. This CDR3 contains 17 residues. The chain's CDR3 is CASSEIATGLDGNTIYF. In DNA, the CDR3 is TGTGCCAGCAGTGAAATAGCGACAGGGCTTGATGGAAACACCATATATTTT.

J is TRBJ1-1 and V is TRBV4-2; D is unclear. V dropped 3 bases and J dropped 0 bases, with 8 bases sitting between them. This CDR3 spans 14 amino acids. Germline V gene lookup returns CDR1 LGHNA and CDR2 YNFKEQ. In DNA, the CDR3 is TGTGCCAGCAGCCAGGGAAAGGTGAACACTGAAGCTTTCTTT. Protein product: CASSQGKVNTEAFF.

The chain employs TRBV12-3 or TRBV12-4 and TRBJ1-2, with TRBD1 as a possible D gene (6 bases). The CDR3 sequence is 15 residues long. V was trimmed by 3 bases and J by 0 bases, leaving 11 bases between them. The CDR3 sequence: CASSFRTAANYGYTF. DNA of the CDR3: TGTGCCAGCAGTTTCAGGACAGCAGCTAACTATGGCTACACCTTC.

This clonotype was recorded a few times. The rearrangement uses TRBV7-9 and TRBJ2-7; 14 bases map to TRBD2. J gave up 4 bases and V 4 bases, and 3 bases lay outside the gene matches. The CDR3 has 15 residues. The germline V gene encodes CDR1 SEHNR and CDR2 FQNEAQ (reference sequence). The DNA of the CDR3 is TGTGCCAGCAGCTCAGGGACTAGCGGGAGTTACGAGCAGTACTTC. Its translation: CASSSGTSGSYEQYF. Full variable domain (remainder filled in from reference TRBV7-9 and TRBJ2-7): DTGVSQNPRHKITKRGQNVTFRCDPISEHNRLYWYRQTLGQGPEFLTYFQNEAQLEKSRLLSDRFSAERPKGSFSTLEIQRTEQGDSAMYLCASSSGTSGSYEQYFGPGTRLTVT.

This chain uses TRBV24-1 with TRBJ1-5; D is perhaps TRBD1 (6 bases). Trimming cost V 6 bases and J 4 bases, with 12 bases left between them. Germline V gene sequence: CDR1 KGHDR, CDR2 SFDVKD. This CDR3 is built from 14 residues. The CDR3 is CATSSQGRNQPQHF. The CDR3 DNA reads TGTGCCACCAGTTCACAGGGCCGGAATCAGCCCCAGCATTTT.

V is TRBV5-5 and J is TRBJ2-5, with D perhaps TRBD1 (5 bases). The CDR3 contains 16 residues. V was shortened by 1 base and J by 2 bases, with 15 bases between the two germline ends. The germline V gene has CDR1 SGHKS and CDR2 YYEKEE (reference sequence). Written as DNA, the CDR3 is TGTGCCAGCAGCTTGTCGCCAGGGCACTTTCAAGAGACCCAGTACTTC. This encodes CASSLSPGHFQETQYF.

This clonotype was counted many times. This rearrangement joins TRBV24-1 to TRBJ2-3, with D unclear. The length of the CDR3 is 16 residues. Per germline, CDR1 KGHDR and CDR2 SFDVKD. The V and J ends lost 7 bases and 4 bases respectively, with 20 bases between them. The CDR3 protein is CATSPLGLGEADTQYF. CDR3 nucleotide sequence: TGTGCCACCAGCCCCCTGGGGTTAGGCGAGGCAGATACGCAGTATTTT.

This chain joins TRBV12-3 or TRBV12-4 and TRBJ1-5, with a tentative D call TRBD1 (6 bases). The CDR3 is 14 amino acids. V was shortened by 5 bases and J by 6 bases, with 14 bases between the two germline ends. This CDR3 reads CASSTTGSPQPQHF. The CDR3 bases are TGTGCCAGCAGTACCACAGGGTCCCCTCAGCCCCAGCATTTT.

This clonotype was seen a handful of times. This chain links TRBV6-6 with TRBJ1-2; 10 bases are a match to TRBD1. J gave up 5 bases and V 1 base, and 10 bases lay outside the gene matches. The CDR3 has 17 amino acids. Germline V gene sequence: CDR1 MNHNY, CDR2 SVGAGI (reference sequence). The DNA of the CDR3 is TGTGCCAGCAGTTACTTTGGTTTGACAGGGGGCGAATATGGCTACACCTTC. Protein sequence: CASSYFGLTGGEYGYTF.

The rearrangement uses TRBV20-1 and TRBJ2-7, with 9 nucleotides matching TRBD1. This CDR3 spans 13 amino acids. Trimming cost V 3 bases and J 4 bases; bases outside gene matches: 4. Germline V gene data show CDR1 as DFQATT and CDR2 as SNEGSKA (reference sequence). The CDR3 reads CSARRTGVYEQYF. CDR3 sequence (DNA): TGCAGTGCTAGGAGGACAGGGGTTTACGAGCAGTACTTC.

This clonotype was seen more than once but under ten times. The J gene is TRBJ1-2, the V gene TRBV12-3 or TRBV12-4; 8 positions match TRBD1. The length of the CDR3 is 15 residues. The junction had 4 bases not matched to a gene; V was cut back by 1 base and J by 3 bases. CDR3 sequence: CASSLGGQGHYGYTF. The CDR3 DNA reads as TGTGCCAGCAGTTTAGGCGGACAGGGTCACTATGGCTACACCTTC.

This clonotype was seen a handful of times. This chain joins TRBV7-9 and TRBJ2-5, with TRBD2 matching 11 bases. V gave up 5 bases and J gave up 5 bases; unmatched junction bases: 7. Germline-derived CDR1 and CDR2 are SEHNR and FQNEAQ (reference sequence). The CDR3 is 15 amino acids. The CDR3 reads CASSIGTSGVETQYF. The CDR3, as DNA: TGTGCCAGCAGCATTGGGACTAGCGGTGTGGAGACCCAGTACTTC.

V and J are TRBV30 and TRBJ1-2; a weak D match, TRBD1 (5 bases). V was cut by 7 bases and J by 7 bases, with 19 bases left in between. CDR1 GTSNPN and CDR2 SVGIG come from the germline V gene (reference sequence). The CDR3 contains 13 residues. The CDR3 sequence: CAFPRQIGSGYTF. CDR3 DNA: TGTGCCTTTCCAAGACAGATTGGAAGTGGCTACACCTTC.

The V and J genes are TRBV10-3 and TRBJ2-6; 8 nucleotides line up with TRBD2. The CDR3 loop spans 16 amino acids. Losses at the gene ends were 6 bases for V and 2 bases for J; bases not matched to a gene: 6. The germline V gene encodes CDR1 ENHRY and CDR2 SYGVKD. The CDR3 protein is CAISAAGGTGANVLTF. In DNA, the CDR3 is TGTGCCATCAGCGCCGCGGGGGGCACTGGGGCCAACGTCCTGACTTTC.